This TCR beta chain emerged from a study of tumor-infiltrating lymphocytes in primary liver carcinoma. For the study at large: About 3.5 to 7.5 million productive TCRbeta reads were obtained from the samples, with similar numbers across tissue types.

The germline CDR1 and CDR2 sequences are MDHEN and SYDVKM. This CDR3 region has 14 residues. A constant-region primer served to make TCR beta cDNA from about 500 ng total RNA. Slightly modified ARM-PCR, run as three nested multiplex PCR rounds, produced the TCR beta libraries. The first two PCR rounds used TRBV1-TRBV30 forward primers with a C-beta reverse primer, about 10 cycles each. TCRdb called the multiplex PCR reads again in MiXCR, with one record for every CDR3 protein. This table has 100,000 or so distinct CDR3 sequences, almost 70% appearing once. This clonotype was recorded a few times. One end of the junction fails to match germline, which may point to a read error. Unsorted bulk tissue, about 17-33 mg of it, served as the source for co-extraction of RNA and DNA. Patients underwent surgical resection for primary liver carcinoma. Every tumor sample analyzed contained over 85% viable tumor cells.

Sequenced: liver tumor tissue from sampling region 5. Regarding subset: tumor region T5, tumor centre. The V call is TRBV28, the J call TRBJ1-5, with 8 bases lining up with TRBD1. The TCR comes from a woman aged 60-75 years with primary liver carcinoma and hepatitis B virus infection. The CDR3 region is CASTGTGALQPHHF. As DNA, the CDR3 is TGTGCCAGCACCGGGACAGGTGCTCTACAGCCCCACCATTTT.